This T cell receptor beta chain was observed in a study of T cells after yellow fever vaccination. Study findings and constraints: After the booster, nearly 98% of CD4 and about nine tenths of CD8 primary-response clones were re-detected. Contaminating bulk clonotypes could be abundant in FACS-sorted repertoires.

Germline CDR1 and CDR2: DFQATT and SNEGSKA (reference sequence). This CDR3 spans 16 amino acids. The V gene lost 3 bases and the J gene lost 0 bases, with 15 bases spanning the gap. Using its own MiXCR run on the 5' RACE reads, TCRdb lists one record per CDR3 protein. Counted here are fewer than 150,000 distinct CDR3 sequences, 7.7% occurring once; the ten biggest clones make up around 0.73%. This clonotype has ten or more counts. Its matching antigen is unknown. V usage is TRBV20-1 and J usage is TRBJ2-1; no clear D gene. The clonotype originates from a man aged 25 to 40 who received the YFV17D yellow fever vaccine. The sequencing here drew on CD4+ T cells sorted from PBMCs, taken 5 days after the yellow fever booster vaccination. The CDR3 protein is CSARARGQSSYNEQFF. Here the CDR3 DNA reads TGCAGTGCTAGGGCCCGTGGTCAAAGCTCCTACAATGAGCAGTTCTTC.